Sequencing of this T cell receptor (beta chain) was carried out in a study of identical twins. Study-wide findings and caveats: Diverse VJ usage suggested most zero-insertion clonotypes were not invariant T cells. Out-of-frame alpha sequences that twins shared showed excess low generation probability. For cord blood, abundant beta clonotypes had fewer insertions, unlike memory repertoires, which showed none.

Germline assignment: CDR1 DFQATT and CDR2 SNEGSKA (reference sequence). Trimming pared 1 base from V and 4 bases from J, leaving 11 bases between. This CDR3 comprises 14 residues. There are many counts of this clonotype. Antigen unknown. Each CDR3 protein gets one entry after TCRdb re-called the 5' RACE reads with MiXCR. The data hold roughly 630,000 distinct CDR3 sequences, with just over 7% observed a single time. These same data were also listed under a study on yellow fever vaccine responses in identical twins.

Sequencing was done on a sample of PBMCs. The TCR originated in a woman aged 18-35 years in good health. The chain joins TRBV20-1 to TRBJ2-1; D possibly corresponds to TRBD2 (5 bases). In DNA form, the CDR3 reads TGCAGTGCTAGAGGCAGCGGAACGTACAATGAGCAGTTCTTC. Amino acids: CSARGSGTYNEQFF.